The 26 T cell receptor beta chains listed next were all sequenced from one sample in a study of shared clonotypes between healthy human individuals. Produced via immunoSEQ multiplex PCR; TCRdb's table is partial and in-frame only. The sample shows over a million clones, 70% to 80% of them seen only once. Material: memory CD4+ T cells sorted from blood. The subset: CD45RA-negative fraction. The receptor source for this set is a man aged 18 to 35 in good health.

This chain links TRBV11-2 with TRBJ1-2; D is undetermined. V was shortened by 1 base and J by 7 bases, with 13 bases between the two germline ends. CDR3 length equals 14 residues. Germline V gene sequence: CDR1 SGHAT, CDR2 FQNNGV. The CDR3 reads CASSLAGRPSGYTF. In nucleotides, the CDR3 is TGTGCCAGCAGCTTAGCAGGCCGACCAAGTGGCTACACCTTC.

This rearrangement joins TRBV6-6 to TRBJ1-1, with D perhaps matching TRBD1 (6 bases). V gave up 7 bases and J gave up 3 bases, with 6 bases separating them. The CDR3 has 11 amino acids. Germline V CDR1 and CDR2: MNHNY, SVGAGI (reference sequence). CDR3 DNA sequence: TGTGCCAGCACAGGGGACACTGAAGCTTTCTTT. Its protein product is CASTGDTEAFF.

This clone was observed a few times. The CDR3 spells CSGRGDGYTF. The CDR3 DNA reads TGCAGCGGCAGGGGTGACGGCTACACCTTC. The V call is TRBV29-1, the J call TRBJ1-2; weak D call: TRBD1 (6 bases). This CDR3 contains 10 residues. From germline, CDR1 is SQVTM and CDR2 ANQGSEA. Deletions cut 7 bases from V and 8 bases from J, with 11 bases between.

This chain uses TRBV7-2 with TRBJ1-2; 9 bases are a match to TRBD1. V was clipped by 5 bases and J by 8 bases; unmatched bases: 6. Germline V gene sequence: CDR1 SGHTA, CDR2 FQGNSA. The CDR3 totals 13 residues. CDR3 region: CASSPRTGVGYTF. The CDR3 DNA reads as TGTGCCAGCAGCCCGCGGACAGGGGTCGGCTACACCTTC.

The CDR3 bases are TGTGCCAGCAGCTTAGGCGGGAGGGCCTCGTACGAGCAGTACTTC. Protein sequence: CASSLGGRASYEQYF. The chain has TRBV5-4 and TRBJ2-5; 9 positions match TRBD2. The J call is uncertain, as TRBJ2-7 better fits the DNA end. The CDR3 is 15 amino acids. Germline CDR1 reads SGHNT; CDR2 reads YYREEE (reference sequence).

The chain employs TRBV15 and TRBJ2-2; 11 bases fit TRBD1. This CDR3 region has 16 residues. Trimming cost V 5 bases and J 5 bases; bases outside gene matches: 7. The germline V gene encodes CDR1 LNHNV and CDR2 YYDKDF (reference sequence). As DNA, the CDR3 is TGTGCCACCAGCCCAAGGGGACAGGGGGGGACCGGGGAGCTGTTTTTT. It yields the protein CATSPRGQGGTGELFF.

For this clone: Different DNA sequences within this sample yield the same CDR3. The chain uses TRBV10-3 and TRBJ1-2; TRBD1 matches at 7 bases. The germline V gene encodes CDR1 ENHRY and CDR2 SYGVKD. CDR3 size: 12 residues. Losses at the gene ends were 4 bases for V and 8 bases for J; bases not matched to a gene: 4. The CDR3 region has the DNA TGTGCCATCAGTGGATCAGGGGGAGGCTACACCTTC. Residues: CAISGSGGGYTF.

The CDR3 is CASSLLSWNEKLFF. CDR3 sequence (DNA): TGTGCCAGCAGTTTATTAAGCTGGAATGAAAAACTGTTTTTT. This chain uses TRBV28 with TRBJ1-4; no reliable D call. Germline CDR1 reads MDHEN; CDR2 reads SYDVKM. Deletions cut 1 base from V and 5 bases from J, with 8 bases between. The CDR3 extends over 14 amino acids.

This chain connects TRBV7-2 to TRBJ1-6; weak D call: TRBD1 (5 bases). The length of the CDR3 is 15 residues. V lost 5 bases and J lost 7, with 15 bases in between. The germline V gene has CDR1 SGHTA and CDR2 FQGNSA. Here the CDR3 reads CASSDNKRGNSPLHF. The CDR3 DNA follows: TGTGCCAGCAGCGATAACAAGAGGGGAAATTCACCCCTCCACTTT.

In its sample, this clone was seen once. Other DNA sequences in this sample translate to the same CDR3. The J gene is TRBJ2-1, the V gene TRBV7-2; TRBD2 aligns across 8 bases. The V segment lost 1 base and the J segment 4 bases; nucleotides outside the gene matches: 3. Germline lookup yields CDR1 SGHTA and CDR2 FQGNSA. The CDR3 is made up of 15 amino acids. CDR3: CASSLGLATYNEQFF. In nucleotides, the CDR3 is TGTGCCAGCAGCTTAGGACTAGCGACATACAATGAGCAGTTCTTC.

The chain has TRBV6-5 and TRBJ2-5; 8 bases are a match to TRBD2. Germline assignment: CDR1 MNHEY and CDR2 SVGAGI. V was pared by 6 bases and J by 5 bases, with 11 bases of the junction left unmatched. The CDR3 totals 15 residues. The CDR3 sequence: CASRPSGGKGETQYF. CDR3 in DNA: TGTGCCAGCAGGCCTTCGGGGGGGAAAGGGGAGACCCAGTACTTC.

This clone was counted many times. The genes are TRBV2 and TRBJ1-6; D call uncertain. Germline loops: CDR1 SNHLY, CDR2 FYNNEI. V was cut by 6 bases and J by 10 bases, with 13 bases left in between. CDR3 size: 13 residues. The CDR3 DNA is TGTGCCAGCAGACCGGTCACTGAATCACCCCTCCACTTT. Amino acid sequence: CASRPVTESPLHF.

The CDR3 DNA reads TGTGCCAGCAGCGTAGGTGGGGGGGTGATAGCCAGCACAGATACGCAGTATTTT. This gives the protein CASSVGGGVIASTDTQYF. The chain combines TRBV9 with TRBJ2-3; 7 positions agree with TRBD2. Germline V CDR1 and CDR2: SGDLS, YYNGEE. V was clipped by 0 bases and J by 0 bases; unmatched bases: 10. This CDR3 is built from 18 residues. The variable domain in full, completed from reference TRBV9 and TRBJ2-3, reads DSGVTQTPKHLITATGQRVTLRCSPRSGDLSVYWYQQSLDQGLQFLIQYYNGEERAKGNILERFSAQQFPDLHSELNLSSLELGDSALYFCASSVGGGVIASTDTQYFGPGTRLTVL.

The chain's CDR3 is CASSYRGERTNEKLFF. The DNA of the CDR3 is TGCGCCAGCAGCTACAGGGGGGAGAGAACTAATGAAAAACTGTTTTTT. The gene calls are TRBV4-1 and TRBJ1-4; 8 bases agree with TRBD1. The CDR3 length is 16 residues. Losses at the gene ends were 5 bases for V and 1 base for J; bases not matched to a gene: 6. The V gene's germline CDR1 is MGHRA and CDR2 YSYEKL.

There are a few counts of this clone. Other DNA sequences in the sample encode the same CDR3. The CDR3 loop is CASSLEGQLYGYTF. CDR3 in DNA: TGCGCCAGCAGCTTGGAAGGACAGCTCTATGGCTACACCTTC. This chain connects TRBV5-1 to TRBJ1-2, with D perhaps TRBD1 (6 bases). The V gene's germline CDR1 is SGHRS and CDR2 YFSETQ. This CDR3 has 14 residues. V lost 0 bases and J lost 4, with 10 bases in between.

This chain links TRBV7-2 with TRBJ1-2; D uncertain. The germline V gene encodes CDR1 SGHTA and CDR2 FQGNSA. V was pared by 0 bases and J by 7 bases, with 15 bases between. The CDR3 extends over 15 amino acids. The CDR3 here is CASSLALVGLVGYTF. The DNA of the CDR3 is TGTGCCAGCAGCTTAGCGCTGGTAGGGTTGGTTGGCTACACCTTC.

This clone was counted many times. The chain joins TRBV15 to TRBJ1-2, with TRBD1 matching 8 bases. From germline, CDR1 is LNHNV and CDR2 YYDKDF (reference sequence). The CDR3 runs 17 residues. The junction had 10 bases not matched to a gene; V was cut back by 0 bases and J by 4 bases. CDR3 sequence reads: CATSRDRQGIRIYGYTF. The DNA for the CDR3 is TGTGCCACCAGCAGAGACCGACAGGGGATTCGGATCTATGGCTACACCTTC. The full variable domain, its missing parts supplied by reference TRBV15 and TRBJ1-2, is DAMVIQNPRYQVTQFGKPVTLSCSQTLNHNVMYWYQQKSSQAPKLLFHYYDKDFNNEADTPDNFQSRRPNTSFCFLDIRSPGLGDTAMYLCATSRDRQGIRIYGYTFGSGTRLTVV.

CDR3 amino acids: CASSLNTGQGNNEQFF. In nucleotides, the CDR3 is TGCGCCAGCAGCTTAAATACGGGACAGGGAAACAATGAGCAGTTCTTC. This chain links TRBV5-1 with TRBJ2-1; 9 bases map to TRBD1. Trimming cost V 2 bases and J 5 bases; bases outside gene matches: 8. The CDR3 contains 16 residues. Germline assignment: CDR1 SGHRS and CDR2 YFSETQ.

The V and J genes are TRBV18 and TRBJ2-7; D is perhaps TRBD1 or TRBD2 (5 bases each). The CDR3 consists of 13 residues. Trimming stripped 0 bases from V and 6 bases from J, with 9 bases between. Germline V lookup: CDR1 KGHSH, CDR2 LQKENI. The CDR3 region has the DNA TGTGCCAGCTCACCACCGGGGGTCGGCGAGCAGTACTTC. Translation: CASSPPGVGEQYF.

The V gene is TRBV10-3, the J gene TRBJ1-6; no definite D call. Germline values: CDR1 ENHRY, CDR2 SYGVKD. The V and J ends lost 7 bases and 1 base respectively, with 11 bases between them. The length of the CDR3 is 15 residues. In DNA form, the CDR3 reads TGTGCCATCATCTTTAAGGGATCCTATAATTCACCCCTCCACTTT. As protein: CAIIFKGSYNSPLHF.

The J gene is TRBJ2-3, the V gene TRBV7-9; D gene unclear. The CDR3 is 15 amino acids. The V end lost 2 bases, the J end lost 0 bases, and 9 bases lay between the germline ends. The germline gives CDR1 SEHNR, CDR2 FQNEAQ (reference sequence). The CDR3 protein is CASSLWTVSTDTQYF. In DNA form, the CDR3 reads TGTGCCAGCAGCTTATGGACGGTGAGCACAGATACGCAGTATTTT.

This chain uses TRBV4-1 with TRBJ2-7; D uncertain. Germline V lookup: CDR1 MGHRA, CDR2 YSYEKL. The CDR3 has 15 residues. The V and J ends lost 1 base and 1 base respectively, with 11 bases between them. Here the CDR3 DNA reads TGCGCCAGCAGCCAAGCCCCGCTCGAGTCCTACGAGCAGTACTTC. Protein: CASSQAPLESYEQYF.

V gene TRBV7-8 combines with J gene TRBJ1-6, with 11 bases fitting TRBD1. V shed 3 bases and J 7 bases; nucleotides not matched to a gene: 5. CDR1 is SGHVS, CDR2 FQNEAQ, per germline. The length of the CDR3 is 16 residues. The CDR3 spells CASSFRTGGLNSPLHF. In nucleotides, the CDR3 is TGTGCCAGCAGCTTTCGGACAGGGGGCCTAAATTCACCCCTCCACTTT.

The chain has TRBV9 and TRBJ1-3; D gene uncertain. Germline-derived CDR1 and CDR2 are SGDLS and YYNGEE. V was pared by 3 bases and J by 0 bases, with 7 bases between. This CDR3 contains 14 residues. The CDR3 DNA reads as TGTGCCAGCAGCGCCTGGGACTCTGGAAACACCATATATTTT. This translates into CASSAWDSGNTIYF.

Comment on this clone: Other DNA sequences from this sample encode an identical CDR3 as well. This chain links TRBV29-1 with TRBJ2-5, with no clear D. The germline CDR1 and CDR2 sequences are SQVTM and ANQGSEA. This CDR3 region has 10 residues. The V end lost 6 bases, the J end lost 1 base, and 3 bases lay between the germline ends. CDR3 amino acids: CSVAQETQYF. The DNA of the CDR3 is TGCAGCGTGGCCCAAGAGACCCAGTACTTC.

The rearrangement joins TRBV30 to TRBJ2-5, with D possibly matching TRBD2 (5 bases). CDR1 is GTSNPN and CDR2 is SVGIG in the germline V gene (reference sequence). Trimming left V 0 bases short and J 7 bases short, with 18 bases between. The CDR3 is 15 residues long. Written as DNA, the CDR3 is TGTGCCTGGAGTGTCGGGCAGACCTTCAGCGGGACCCAGTACTTC. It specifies CAWSVGQTFSGTQYF.